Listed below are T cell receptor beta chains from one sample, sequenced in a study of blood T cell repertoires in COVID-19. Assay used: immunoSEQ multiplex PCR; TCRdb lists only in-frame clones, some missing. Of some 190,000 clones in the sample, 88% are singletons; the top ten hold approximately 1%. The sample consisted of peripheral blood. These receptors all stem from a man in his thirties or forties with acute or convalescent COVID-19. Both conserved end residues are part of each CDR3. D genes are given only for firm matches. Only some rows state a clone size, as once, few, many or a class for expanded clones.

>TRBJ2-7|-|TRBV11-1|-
CASSLRQASEQYF
TGTGCCAGCAGCTTGAGACAGGCTTCCGAGCAGTACTTC
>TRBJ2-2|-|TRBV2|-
CASNSGYDTGELFF
TGTGCCAGCAATTCGGGGTACGACACCGGGGAGCTGTTTTTT
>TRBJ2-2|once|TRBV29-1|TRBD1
CSATPDRAVLNGELFF
TGCAGCGCCACTCCGGACAGGGCGGTCCTCAACGGGGAGCTGTTTTTT
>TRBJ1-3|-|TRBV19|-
CAGDRSSGNTIYF
TGTGCCGGCGACAGGTCCTCTGGAAACACCATATATTTT
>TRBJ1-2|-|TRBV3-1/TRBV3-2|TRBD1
CASSLGQGSYGYTF
TGTGCCAGCAGCCTGGGACAGGGGAGCTATGGCTACACCTTC
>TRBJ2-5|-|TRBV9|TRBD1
CASSEGQGWGETQYF
TGTGCCAGCAGCGAAGGACAGGGGTGGGGAGAGACCCAGTACTTC
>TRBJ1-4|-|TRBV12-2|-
CASRLACARQNEGEKLFF
TGTGCAAGTCGCTTAGCGTGTGCGAGGCAGAACGAGGGTGAAAAACTGTTTTTT
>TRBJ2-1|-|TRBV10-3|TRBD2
CAISGSILAGGPNEQFF
TGTGCCATCAGTGGATCGATACTAGCGGGAGGGCCCAATGAGCAGTTCTTC
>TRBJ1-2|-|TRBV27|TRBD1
CASSLAGGANYGYTF
TGTGCCAGCAGTTTGGCAGGGGGCGCCAACTATGGCTACACCTTC
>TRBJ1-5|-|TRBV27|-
CASGVVNQPQHF
TGTGCCAGCGGTGTAGTCAATCAGCCCCAGCATTTT
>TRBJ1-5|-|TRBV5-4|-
CASSLSPAPNWQPQHF
TGTGCCAGCAGCCTAAGTCCCGCCCCTAATTGGCAGCCCCAGCATTTT
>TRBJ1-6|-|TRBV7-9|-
CATRRDTLNSPLHF
TGTGCCACCCGTAGAGACACCCTAAATTCACCCCTCCACTTT